The rows below give T cell receptor beta chains drawn from one sample of a study of post-analysis software for immune sequencing data. TCRdb re-analysed the PCR reads in MiXCR, keeping a single row per CDR3 protein. The table shows 650,000 to 850,000 distinct CDR3 sequences, with 40% to 55% occurring only once. The specimen was blood. The receptors come from a girl aged 5 to 17 with multiple sclerosis. The CDR3 runs from the conserved cysteine through the conserved F or W. A D gene is named only where the DNA matches it firmly. The listing skips clone size in some rows; elsewhere it reads once, few, many or a size class.

TRBV18,NA,TRBJ2-2,NA,CASSSVRGSGELFF,TGTGCCAGCTCATCTGTGAGGGGATCCGGGGAGCTGTTTTTT
TRBV7-2,NA,TRBJ1-1,NA,CASSQWVKGAFF,TGTGCCAGCAGCCAGTGGGTGAAGGGAGCTTTCTTT
TRBV5-1,few,TRBJ2-7,NA,CASSLEPGAYEQYF,TGCGCCAGCAGCTTGGAACCGGGGGCCTACGAGCAGTACTTC
TRBV24-1,few,TRBJ2-4,TRBD1,CATSGTENIQYF,TGTGCCACCTCCGGGACAGAAAACATTCAGTACTTC
TRBV30,NA,TRBJ2-1,TRBD1,CAWDRGSYDEQFF,TGTGCCTGGGACAGGGGCTCCTACGATGAGCAGTTCTTC
TRBV20-1,NA,TRBJ2-1,NA,CSAGRGLVLDNEQFF,TGCAGTGCTGGCCGGGGTCTAGTTCTGGACAATGAGCAGTTCTTC
TRBV29-1,NA,TRBJ2-1,NA,CSVTMTVQETQFF,TGCAGCGTTACGATGACTGTCCAAGAGACCCAGTTCTTC
TRBV27,NA,TRBJ2-7,NA,CASSLFGSSPYEQYF,TGTGCCAGCAGTTTATTCGGATCTTCCCCCTACGAGCAGTACTTC
TRBV5-5,NA,TRBJ2-7,NA,CASNEGYGSYEQYF,TGTGCCAGCAACGAGGGGTATGGGTCCTACGAGCAGTACTTC
TRBV20-1,NA,TRBJ2-3,TRBD2,CSANGIAGPPTDTQYF,TGCAGTGCGAACGGTATAGCGGGACCTCCCACAGATACGCAGTATTTT
TRBV10-2,NA,TRBJ2-1,TRBD2,CASGGLAGVENEQFF,TGCGCCAGCGGAGGACTAGCGGGAGTGGAGAATGAGCAGTTCTTC
TRBV7-2,few,TRBJ2-7,TRBD2,CASSLSGRASEQYF,TGTGCCAGCAGCCTTAGCGGGAGGGCTTCTGAGCAGTACTTC
TRBV27,NA,TRBJ2-7,TRBD1,CASGPGGKNYEQYF,TGTGCCAGCGGGCCAGGGGGTAAGAACTACGAGCAGTACTTC
TRBV29-1,NA,TRBJ2-1,TRBD1,CSVVGQGINEQFF,TGCAGCGTTGTGGGACAGGGGATCAATGAGCAGTTCTTC
TRBV10-3,NA,TRBJ2-5,TRBD1,CAITPGQKETQYF,TGTGCCATCACCCCGGGACAGAAAGAGACCCAGTACTTC
TRBV24-1,NA,TRBJ2-1,TRBD2,CATSAAGSSYNEQFF,TGTGCCACCAGTGCAGCGGGGAGCTCCTACAATGAGCAGTTCTTC
TRBV27,NA,TRBJ2-7,TRBD2,CASSLSILAGAYEQYF,TGTGCCAGCAGTTTATCAATACTAGCGGGAGCCTACGAGCAGTACTTC
TRBV4-2,NA,TRBJ2-7,TRBD1,CASSQPGQGYEQYF,TGTGCCAGCAGCCAACCCGGACAGGGCTACGAGCAGTACTTC
TRBV12-3/TRBV12-4,NA,TRBJ1-2,NA,CASSFEQGSYGYTF,TGTGCCAGCAGTTTCGAGCAGGGGAGCTATGGCTACACCTTC
TRBV5-1,few,TRBJ2-1,TRBD2,CASSLGLAIDEQFF,TGCGCCAGCAGCTTGGGACTAGCGATAGATGAGCAGTTCTTC
TRBV27,NA,TRBJ2-7,NA,CASSLGPLTNTYEQYF,TGTGCCAGCAGTTTGGGCCCTCTCACAAACACCTACGAGCAGTACTTC